The sequence of this T cell receptor beta chain was determined in a study of T cell changes during pregnancy in multiple sclerosis. The data were produced by immunoSEQ multiplex PCR, yet TCRdb's version contains in-frame clones alone and is incomplete. This sample carries about 56,000 clones, 90% of them seen once, and the ten largest clones take roughly 2%. Germline V gene data show CDR1 as LNHDA and CDR2 as SQIVND (reference sequence). The CDR3 spans 13 residues. V was clipped by 5 bases and J by 0 bases, with 8 bases between them. V usage is TRBV19 and J usage is TRBJ2-7, with D possibly TRBD1 on 5 matching bases. The receptor's source is a female donor in good health, enrolled as a control in a pregnancy study. Sample: peripheral blood, taken in the first trimester of pregnancy. CDR3: CASSYDSSYEQYF. CDR3 coding DNA: TGTGCCAGTAGTTACGACAGCTCCTACGAGCAGTACTTC.